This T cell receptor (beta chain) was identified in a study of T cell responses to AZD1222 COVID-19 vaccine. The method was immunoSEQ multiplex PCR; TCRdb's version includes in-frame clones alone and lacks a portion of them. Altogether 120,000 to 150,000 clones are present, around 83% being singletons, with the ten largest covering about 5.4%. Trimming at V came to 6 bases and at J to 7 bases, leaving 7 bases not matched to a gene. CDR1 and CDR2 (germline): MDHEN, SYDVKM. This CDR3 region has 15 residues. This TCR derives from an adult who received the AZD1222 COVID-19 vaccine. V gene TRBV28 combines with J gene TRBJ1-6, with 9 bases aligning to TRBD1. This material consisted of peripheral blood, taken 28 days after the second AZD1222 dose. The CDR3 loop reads CASRLQQGANSPLHF. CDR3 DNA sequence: TGTGCCAGCAGGCTTCAACAGGGGGCAAATTCACCCCTCCACTTT.